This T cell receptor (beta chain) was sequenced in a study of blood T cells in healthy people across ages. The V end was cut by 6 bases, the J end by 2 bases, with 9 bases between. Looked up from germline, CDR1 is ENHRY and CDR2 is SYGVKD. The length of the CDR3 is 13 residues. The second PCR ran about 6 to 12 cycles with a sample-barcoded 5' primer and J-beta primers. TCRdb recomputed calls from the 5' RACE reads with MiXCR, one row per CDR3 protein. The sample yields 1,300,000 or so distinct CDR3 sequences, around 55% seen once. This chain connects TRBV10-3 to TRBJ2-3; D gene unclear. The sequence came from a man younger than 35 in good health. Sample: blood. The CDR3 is CAISPGATDTQYF. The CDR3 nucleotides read TGTGCCATCAGCCCCGGTGCCACAGATACGCAGTATTTT.